This entry is about one T cell receptor beta chain. This record belongs to a study of OX40 agonist ivuxolimab in advanced cancers. Assay: immunoSEQ multiplex PCR; the TCRdb copy retains only in-frame clones and omits some. The table has some 69,000 clones, about 90% seen once. The CDR3 spans 15 residues. Germline loops: CDR1 MDHEN, CDR2 SYDVKM. Trimming cost V 2 bases and J 5 bases, with 13 bases left between them. This material consisted of CD4+ or CD8+ T cells sorted from blood, taken in a trial of the OX40 agonist ivuxolimab. The source is an adult with an advanced solid tumor such as melanoma, head and neck, liver or kidney cancer. The V call is TRBV28, the J call TRBJ2-1, with D possibly called TRBD1 or TRBD2 (6 bases each). The CDR3 DNA reads as TGTGCCAGCAGTTTAGGAGGGGCAGGGGACAATGAGCAGTTCTTC. Its translation is CASSLGGAGDNEQFF.